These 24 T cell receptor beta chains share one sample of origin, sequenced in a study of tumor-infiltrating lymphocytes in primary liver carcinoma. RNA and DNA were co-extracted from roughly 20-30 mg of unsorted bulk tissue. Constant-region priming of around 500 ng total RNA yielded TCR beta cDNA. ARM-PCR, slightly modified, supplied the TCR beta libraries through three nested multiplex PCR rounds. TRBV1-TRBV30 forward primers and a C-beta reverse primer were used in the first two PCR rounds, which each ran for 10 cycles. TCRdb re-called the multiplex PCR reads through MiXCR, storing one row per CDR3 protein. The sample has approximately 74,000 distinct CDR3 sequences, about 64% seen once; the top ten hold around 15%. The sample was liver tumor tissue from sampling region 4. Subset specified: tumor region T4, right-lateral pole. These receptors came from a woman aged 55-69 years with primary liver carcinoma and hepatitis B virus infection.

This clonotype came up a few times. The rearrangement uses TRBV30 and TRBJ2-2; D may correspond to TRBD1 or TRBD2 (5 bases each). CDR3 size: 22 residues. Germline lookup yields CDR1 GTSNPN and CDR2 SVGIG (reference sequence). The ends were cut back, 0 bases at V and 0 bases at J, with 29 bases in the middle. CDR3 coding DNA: TGTGCCTGGAGTGTGAAAGGGATCCCGGGACGTTCCCCTAGGGCGAACACCGGGGAGCTGTTTTTT. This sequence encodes CAWSVKGIPGRSPRANTGELFF.

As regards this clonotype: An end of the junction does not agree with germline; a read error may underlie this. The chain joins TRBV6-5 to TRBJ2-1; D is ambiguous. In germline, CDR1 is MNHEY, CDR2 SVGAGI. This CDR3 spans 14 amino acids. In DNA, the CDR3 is TGTACCAGCAGTTACTCGAGTCTGGGTAATGAACAGTTCTTC. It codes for CTSSYSSLGNEQFF.

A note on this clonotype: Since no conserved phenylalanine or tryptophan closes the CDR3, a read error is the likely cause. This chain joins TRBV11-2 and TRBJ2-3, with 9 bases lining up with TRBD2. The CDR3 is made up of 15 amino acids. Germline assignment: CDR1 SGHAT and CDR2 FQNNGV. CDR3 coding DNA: TGTGTCAGCAGCCCTGGACTAGCGTGCCCAGATACGCAGTATCTT. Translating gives CVSSPGLACPDTQYL.

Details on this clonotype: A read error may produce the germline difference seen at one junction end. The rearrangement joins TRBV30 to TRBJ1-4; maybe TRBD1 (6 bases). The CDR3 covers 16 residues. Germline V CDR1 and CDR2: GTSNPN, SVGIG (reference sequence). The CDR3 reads CAWSVQGTAANEELFF. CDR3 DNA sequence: TGTGCCTGGAGTGTACAGGGCACTGCAGCTAATGAAGAACTGTTTTTT.

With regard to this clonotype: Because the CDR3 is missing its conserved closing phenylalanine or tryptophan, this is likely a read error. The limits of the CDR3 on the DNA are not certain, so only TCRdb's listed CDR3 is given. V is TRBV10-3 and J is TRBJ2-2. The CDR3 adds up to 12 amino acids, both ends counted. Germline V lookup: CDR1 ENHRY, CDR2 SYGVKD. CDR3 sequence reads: CAVRRSTGEMFC.

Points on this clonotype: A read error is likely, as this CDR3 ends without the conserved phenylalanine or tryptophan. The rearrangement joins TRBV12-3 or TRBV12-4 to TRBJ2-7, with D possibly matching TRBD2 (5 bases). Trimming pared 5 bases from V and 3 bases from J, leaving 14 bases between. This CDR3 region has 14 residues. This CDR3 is CASSPTRLFYEQYS. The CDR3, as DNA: TGTGCCAGCAGTCCGACCCGACTATTCTACGAGCAGTACTCC.

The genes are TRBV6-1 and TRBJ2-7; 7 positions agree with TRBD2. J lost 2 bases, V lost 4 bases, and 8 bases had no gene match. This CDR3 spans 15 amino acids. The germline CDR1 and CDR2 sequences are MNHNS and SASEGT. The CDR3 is CASSGRTSVAYEQYF. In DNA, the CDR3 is TGTGCCAGCAGTGGACGGACTAGTGTCGCCTACGAGCAGTACTTC.

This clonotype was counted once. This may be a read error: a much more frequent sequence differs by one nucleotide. The chain's CDR3 is CASTDTTVDNEQFF. The CDR3 DNA sequence: TGTGCCAGCACCGATACGACAGTGGACAATGAGCAGTTCTTC. V usage is TRBV7-9 and J usage is TRBJ2-1, with D possibly being TRBD1 (5 bases). This CDR3 has 14 amino acids. CDR1 is SEHNR and CDR2 is FQNEAQ in the germline V gene (reference sequence). V lost 7 bases to trimming and J lost 5 bases, with 15 bases between them.

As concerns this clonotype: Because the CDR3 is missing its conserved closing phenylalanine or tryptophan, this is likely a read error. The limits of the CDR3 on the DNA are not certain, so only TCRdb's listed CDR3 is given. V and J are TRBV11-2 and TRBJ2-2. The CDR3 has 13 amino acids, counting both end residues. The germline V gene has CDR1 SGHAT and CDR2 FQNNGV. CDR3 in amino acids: CASSLDRTGEPFS.

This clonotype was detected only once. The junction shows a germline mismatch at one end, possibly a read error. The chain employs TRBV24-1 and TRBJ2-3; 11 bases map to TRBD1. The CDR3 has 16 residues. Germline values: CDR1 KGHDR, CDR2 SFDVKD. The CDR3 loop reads CVTSAGTGGISDTQYF. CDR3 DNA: TGTGTCACCAGTGCGGGGACAGGGGGTATTTCGGATACGCAGTATTTT.

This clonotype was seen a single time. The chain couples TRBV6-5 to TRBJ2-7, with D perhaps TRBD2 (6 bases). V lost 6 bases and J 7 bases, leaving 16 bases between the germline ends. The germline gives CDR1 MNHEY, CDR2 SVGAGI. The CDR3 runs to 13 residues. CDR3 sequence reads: CASSLHPGGEQYF. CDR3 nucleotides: TGTGCCAGCAGCCTTCACCCCGGGGGAGAGCAGTACTTC.

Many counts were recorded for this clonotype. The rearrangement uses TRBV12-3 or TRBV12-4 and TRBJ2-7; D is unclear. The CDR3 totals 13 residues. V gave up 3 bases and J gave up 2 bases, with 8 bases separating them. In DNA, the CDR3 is TGTGCCAGCAGTTTTCAGGTCCCCTACGAGCAGTACTTC. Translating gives CASSFQVPYEQYF.

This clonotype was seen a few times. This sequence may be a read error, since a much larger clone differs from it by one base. This CDR3 reads CASSEGGDTEAFF. CDR3 DNA: TGTGCCAGCAGTGAGGGGGGGGACACTGAAGCTTTCTTT. The chain combines TRBV6-6 with TRBJ1-1, with a weak D call TRBD1 (6 bases). Looked up from germline, CDR1 is MNHNY and CDR2 is SVGAGI (reference sequence). CDR3 length equals 13 residues. V lost 5 bases and J 3 bases, leaving 10 bases between the germline ends.

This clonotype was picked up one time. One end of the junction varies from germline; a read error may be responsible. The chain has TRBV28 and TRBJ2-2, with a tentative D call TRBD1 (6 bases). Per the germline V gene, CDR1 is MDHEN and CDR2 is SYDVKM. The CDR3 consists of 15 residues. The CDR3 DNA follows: TGTGCCAGCAGTTTTCTGGGGGCCAACACCGGGGACCTGTTTTTT. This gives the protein CASSFLGANTGDLFF.

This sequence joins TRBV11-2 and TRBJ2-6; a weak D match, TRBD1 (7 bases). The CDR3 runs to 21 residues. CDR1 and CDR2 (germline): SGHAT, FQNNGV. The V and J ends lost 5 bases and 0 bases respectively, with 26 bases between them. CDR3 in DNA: TGTGCCAGCAGCATGGGGGGAAACAGGGGCATTACCCTCTCTGGGGCCAACGTCCTGACTTTC. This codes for CASSMGGNRGITLSGANVLTF. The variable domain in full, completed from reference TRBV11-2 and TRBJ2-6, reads EAGVAQSPRYKIIEKRQSVAFWCNPISGHATLYWYQQILGQGPKLLIQFQNNGVVDDSQLPKDRFSAERLKGVDSTLKIQPAKLEDSAVYLCASSMGGNRGITLSGANVLTFGAGSRLTVL.

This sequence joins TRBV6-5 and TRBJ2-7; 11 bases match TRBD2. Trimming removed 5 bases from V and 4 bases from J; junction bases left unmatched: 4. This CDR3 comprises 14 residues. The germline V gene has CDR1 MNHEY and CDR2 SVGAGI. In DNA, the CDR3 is TGTGCCAGCAGTATAGCGGGAGGGCCTTACGAGCAGTACGTC. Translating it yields CASSIAGGPYEQYV.

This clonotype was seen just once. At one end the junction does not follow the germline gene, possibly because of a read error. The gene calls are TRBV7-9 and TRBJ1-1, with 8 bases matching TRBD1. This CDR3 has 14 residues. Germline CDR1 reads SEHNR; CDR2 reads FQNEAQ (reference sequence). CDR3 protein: CASSLAGQGSEAIF. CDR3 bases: TGTGCCAGCAGCTTAGCCGGACAGGGCTCCGAAGCTATCTTT.

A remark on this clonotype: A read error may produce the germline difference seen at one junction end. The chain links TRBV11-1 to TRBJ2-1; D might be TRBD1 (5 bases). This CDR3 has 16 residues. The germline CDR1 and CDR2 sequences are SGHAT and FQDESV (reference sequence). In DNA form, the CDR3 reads TGCGCCAGCAGCCATAGCAGGGTTCCACTCTACAATGAGCAGTTCTTC. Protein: CASSHSRVPLYNEQFF.

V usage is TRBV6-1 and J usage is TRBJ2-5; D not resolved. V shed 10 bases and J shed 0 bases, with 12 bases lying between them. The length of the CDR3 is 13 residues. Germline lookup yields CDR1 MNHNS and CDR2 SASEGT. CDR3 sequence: CATLTKHQETQYF. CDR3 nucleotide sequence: TGTGCCACCCTCACAAAGCACCAAGAGACCCAGTACTTC.

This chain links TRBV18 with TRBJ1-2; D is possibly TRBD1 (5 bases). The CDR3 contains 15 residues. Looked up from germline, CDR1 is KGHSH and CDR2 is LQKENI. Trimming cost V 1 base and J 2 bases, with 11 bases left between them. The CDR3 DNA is TGTGCCAGCTCACCACAGCCGGGGGACAACTATGGCTACACCTTC. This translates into CASSPQPGDNYGYTF.

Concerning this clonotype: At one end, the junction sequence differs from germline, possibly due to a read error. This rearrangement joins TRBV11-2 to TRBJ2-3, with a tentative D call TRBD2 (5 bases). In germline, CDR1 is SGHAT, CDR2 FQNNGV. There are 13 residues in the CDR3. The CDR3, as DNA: TGTGCTAGCAGCCTGCGACGGGGAAATAGGCAGTATTTT. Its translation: CASSLRRGNRQYF.

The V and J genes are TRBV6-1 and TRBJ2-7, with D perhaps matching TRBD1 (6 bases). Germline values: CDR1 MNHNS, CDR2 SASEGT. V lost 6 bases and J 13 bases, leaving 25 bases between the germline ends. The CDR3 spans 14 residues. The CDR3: CASSVRDTYYEYYF. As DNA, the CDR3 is TGTGCCAGCAGCGTCCGGGACACCTACTACGAGTACTACTTC.

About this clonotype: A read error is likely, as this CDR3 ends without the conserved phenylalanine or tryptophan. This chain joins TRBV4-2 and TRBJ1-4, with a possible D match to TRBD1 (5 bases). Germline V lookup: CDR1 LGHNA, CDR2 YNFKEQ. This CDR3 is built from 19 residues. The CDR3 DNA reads TGTGCCAGCGGCCAAGGACAAAAACTAGCCGACGCAACTAATGAAAAACTGTTTCTT. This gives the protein CASGQGQKLADATNEKLFL.

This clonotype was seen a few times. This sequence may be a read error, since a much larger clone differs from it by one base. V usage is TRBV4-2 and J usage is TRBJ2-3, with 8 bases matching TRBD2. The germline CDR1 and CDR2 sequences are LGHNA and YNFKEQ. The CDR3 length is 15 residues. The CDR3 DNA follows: TGTGCCGGCAGCCAAGGAATAGCGGGACGGAATACGCAGTATTTT. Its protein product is CAGSQGIAGRNTQYF.